This T cell receptor (beta chain) emerged from a study of cytomegalovirus exposure and HLA in healthy donors. Broader study findings: Several of the most significant clusters were apparently associated with common viral pathogens in a later analysis.

A note on this clone: Its specificity is unknown.

Use of 60 Vbeta and 13 Jbeta primers characterized the PCR. Sequenced by immunoSEQ multiplex PCR; TCRdb stores in-frame clones only, minus some. The table lists more than 140,000 clones, 70% to 85% of them singletons, with less than 2% in the top ten. Nominal health characterized the donors when sampled, though unrecorded immune exposures were likely. The CDR3 runs to 17 residues. Looked up from germline, CDR1 is SGHAT and CDR2 is FQNNGV. V lost 5 bases to trimming and J lost 2 bases; unmatched junction nucleotides: 13. What was sequenced was PBMCs. V is TRBV11-2 and J is TRBJ2-3; TRBD2 aligns across 7 bases. This clonotype was obtained from a woman between 40 and 55 years old in good health and CMV-seronegative. Here the CDR3 DNA reads TGTGCCAGCAGCCAACCCCTATGGCGGGAGTCCACAGATACGCAGTATTTT. This sequence encodes CASSQPLWRESTDTQYF.